These T cell receptor beta chains were read from a single sample in a study of shared T cell receptors in the human thymus. Repertoires were generated with immunoSEQ multiplex PCR, while TCRdb's copy carries only in-frame clones and drops some. The sample yields about 660,000 clones, 87% seen once. The data also belong to a second study, concerning human thymus T cells.

The sequenced sample consisted of thymocytes. The receptors come from a boy in the first two years of life with a congenital heart defect. Both conserved end residues are part of each CDR3. Fields, in order: CDR3 DNA, CDR3 protein, clone size, D gene, J gene, V gene. A D gene is named only where the DNA matches it firmly. Clone size is not always given. Where it is, it says once, few, many or a class for expanded clones.

CDR3nt: TGTGCCAGCAGCCAAGATAACGTCACCCTCGTATATCCCGGGGGAACAGGTGAAGCTTTCTTT
CDR3aa: CASSQDNVTLVYPGGTGEAFF
abundance: -
d_gene: -
j_gene: TRBJ1-1
v_gene: TRBV14

CDR3nt: TGTGCCTTATGGGACAGGGGTGACGAGCAGTACTTC
CDR3aa: CALWDRGDEQYF
abundance: -
d_gene: TRBD1
j_gene: TRBJ2-7
v_gene: TRBV30

CDR3nt: TGCGCCAGCAGCTTGGAGACTAGCGGGAGCGGAGAGGGTTTCGCAGATACGCAGTATTTT
CDR3aa: CASSLETSGSGEGFADTQYF
abundance: -
d_gene: TRBD2
j_gene: TRBJ2-3
v_gene: TRBV5-1

CDR3nt: TGTGCCAGCAGCGACCCGGGACGGGGGGGAGGGGAGCAGTTCTTC
CDR3aa: CASSDPGRGGGEQFF
abundance: -
d_gene: TRBD2
j_gene: TRBJ2-1
v_gene: TRBV7-8

CDR3nt: TGTGCCAGCTCGCTCGGGACAGCCTACGAGCAGTACTTC
CDR3aa: CASSLGTAYEQYF
abundance: -
d_gene: TRBD1
j_gene: TRBJ2-7
v_gene: TRBV18

CDR3nt: TGTGCCTGGAGTGTACCGAGGGATTCCACGCGCGAAAAACTGTTTTTT
CDR3aa: CAWSVPRDSTREKLFF
abundance: -
d_gene: -
j_gene: TRBJ1-4
v_gene: TRBV30

CDR3nt: TGTGCCAGCAGCTGGGGGGTCCGCGCCGGGGAGCTGTTTTTT
CDR3aa: CASSWGVRAGELFF
abundance: -
d_gene: -
j_gene: TRBJ2-2
v_gene: TRBV7-6

CDR3nt: TGTGCCAGCAAGGGTGACAGAAGCAATCAGCCCCAGCATTTT
CDR3aa: CASKGDRSNQPQHF
abundance: -
d_gene: -
j_gene: TRBJ1-5
v_gene: TRBV28

CDR3nt: TGCGCCAGCAGCGGCCTCACAGGGTCCCACGAGCAGTACTTC
CDR3aa: CASSGLTGSHEQYF
abundance: few
d_gene: -
j_gene: TRBJ2-7
v_gene: TRBV10-2

CDR3nt: TGCGCCAGCAGCCAAGAGGGCCTCGACAGTTTCTATAATTCACCCCTCCACTTT
CDR3aa: CASSQEGLDSFYNSPLHF
abundance: -
d_gene: -
j_gene: TRBJ1-6
v_gene: TRBV4-1

CDR3nt: TGTGCCAGCAGACGACCTGGCCAGGGGGGCAACAATGAGCAGTTCTTC
CDR3aa: CASRRPGQGGNNEQFF
abundance: -
d_gene: -
j_gene: TRBJ2-1
v_gene: TRBV7-8

CDR3nt: TGTGCCAGCTCACGTCAGATTGACACCGGGGAGCTGTTTTTT
CDR3aa: CASSRQIDTGELFF
abundance: -
d_gene: -
j_gene: TRBJ2-2
v_gene: TRBV18

CDR3nt: TGTGCCAGCAGCCCCGGGACTAGCGGGCCACAGGTGCTGGGAGAGACCCAGTACTTC
CDR3aa: CASSPGTSGPQVLGETQYF
abundance: -
d_gene: TRBD2
j_gene: TRBJ2-5
v_gene: TRBV5-4

CDR3nt: TGTGCCAGCAGCCGAGACAGAGGCTCAAACCCCAATAATTCACCCCTCCACTTT
CDR3aa: CASSRDRGSNPNNSPLHF
abundance: -
d_gene: -
j_gene: TRBJ1-6
v_gene: TRBV11-2

CDR3nt: TGTGCCAGCAGCGTAGGAGGGGAGGTCAATCAGCCCCAGCATTTT
CDR3aa: CASSVGGEVNQPQHF
abundance: -
d_gene: -
j_gene: TRBJ1-5
v_gene: TRBV9

CDR3nt: TGTGCTAGTGGTTTCAAATCAGGGGGCCCGAACTTAAGAATGAACACTGAAGCTTTCTTT
CDR3aa: CASGFKSGGPNLRMNTEAFF
abundance: -
d_gene: TRBD1
j_gene: TRBJ1-1
v_gene: TRBV12-5

CDR3nt: TGCGCCAGCAGCCAAGATGCTAGCGTAATGATCGAGCAGTACTTC
CDR3aa: CASSQDASVMIEQYF
abundance: -
d_gene: -
j_gene: TRBJ2-7
v_gene: TRBV4-1

CDR3nt: TGCGCCAGCAGCTTGTTCCCGGGACAGGGGAGTAGAACTGAAGCTTTCTTT
CDR3aa: CASSLFPGQGSRTEAFF
abundance: -
d_gene: TRBD1
j_gene: TRBJ1-1
v_gene: TRBV5-1

CDR3nt: TGTGCCAGCAGTTCCGGGGGTCCAACTAATGAAAAACTGTTTTTT
CDR3aa: CASSSGGPTNEKLFF
abundance: -
d_gene: -
j_gene: TRBJ1-4
v_gene: TRBV27

CDR3nt: TGTGCCAGCAGTGAAGAAGGGGTAGCGGGGGTTACCTCCTACGAGCAGTACTTC
CDR3aa: CASSEEGVAGVTSYEQYF
abundance: -
d_gene: TRBD2
j_gene: TRBJ2-7
v_gene: TRBV2

CDR3nt: TGTGCCAGCAGTTGGGGACAGTTTAGCAATCAGCCCCAGCATTTT
CDR3aa: CASSWGQFSNQPQHF
abundance: few
d_gene: TRBD1
j_gene: TRBJ1-5
v_gene: TRBV28

CDR3nt: TGTGCCAGCAGCTTAGACAGGGGGTTTAGGTACGAGCAGTACTTC
CDR3aa: CASSLDRGFRYEQYF
abundance: -
d_gene: TRBD1
j_gene: TRBJ2-7
v_gene: TRBV5-4

CDR3nt: TGCGCCAGCAGCTTGACGGACAGGCAACCGATGGACGAGCAGTACTTC
CDR3aa: CASSLTDRQPMDEQYF
abundance: -
d_gene: TRBD1
j_gene: TRBJ2-7
v_gene: TRBV5-1

CDR3nt: TGTGCCATCAGTGAGCTGAAACTTGGACAGGAGGCTAATGAAAAACTGTTTTTT
CDR3aa: CAISELKLGQEANEKLFF
abundance: -
d_gene: TRBD1
j_gene: TRBJ1-4
v_gene: TRBV10-3

CDR3nt: TGTGCCAGCCGCGGGTTTAGCCCTCAAGAGACCCAGTACTTC
CDR3aa: CASRGFSPQETQYF
abundance: -
d_gene: -
j_gene: TRBJ2-5
v_gene: TRBV27

CDR3nt: TGCAGCGTTGTGACTATGGGAGATACGCAGTATTTT
CDR3aa: CSVVTMGDTQYF
abundance: -
d_gene: -
j_gene: TRBJ2-3
v_gene: TRBV29-1

CDR3nt: TGTGCCAGCAGCCCCCGGGACACCTACACCGGGGAGCTGTTTTTT
CDR3aa: CASSPRDTYTGELFF
abundance: -
d_gene: -
j_gene: TRBJ2-2
v_gene: TRBV7-2

CDR3nt: TGTGCCAGTAGTATAGTGTGGACAGTTAACCACCTCTACGAGCAGTACTTC
CDR3aa: CASSIVWTVNHLYEQYF
abundance: -
d_gene: -
j_gene: TRBJ2-7
v_gene: TRBV19

CDR3nt: TGTGCCAGCAGCTTGCCGGCAGGGATCACAGATACGCAGTATTTT
CDR3aa: CASSLPAGITDTQYF
abundance: -
d_gene: -
j_gene: TRBJ2-3
v_gene: TRBV5-6

CDR3nt: TGCGCCAGCAGCTTGGAAGTCCCCAGCGGGGGACAAGAGACCCAGTACTTC
CDR3aa: CASSLEVPSGGQETQYF
abundance: -
d_gene: TRBD2
j_gene: TRBJ2-5
v_gene: TRBV5-1

CDR3nt: TGTGCCAGCAGTTTTGGGCCCGGCGAGCAGTACTTC
CDR3aa: CASSFGPGEQYF
abundance: -
d_gene: -
j_gene: TRBJ2-7
v_gene: TRBV28

CDR3nt: TGTGCCAGCAGCCTCGTCTGGAGGGGAATTAGCAATCAGCCCCAGCATTTT
CDR3aa: CASSLVWRGISNQPQHF
abundance: -
d_gene: -
j_gene: TRBJ1-5
v_gene: TRBV5-5

CDR3nt: TGCAGCGTTGTAGATCGGACTAGCGGGGGCGATCGCACAGATACGCAGTATTTT
CDR3aa: CSVVDRTSGGDRTDTQYF
abundance: -
d_gene: TRBD2
j_gene: TRBJ2-3
v_gene: TRBV29-1

CDR3nt: TGTGCCAGCAGGATGACAGGGGACTACGAGCAGTACTTC
CDR3aa: CASRMTGDYEQYF
abundance: -
d_gene: TRBD1
j_gene: TRBJ2-7
v_gene: TRBV27

CDR3nt: TGTGCCATCAGCGCCACTAACAGGGGGACAGGGGGCGAAGAGACCCAGTACTTC
CDR3aa: CAISATNRGTGGEETQYF
abundance: few
d_gene: TRBD1
j_gene: TRBJ2-5
v_gene: TRBV10-3

CDR3nt: TGCGCCAGCAGCCAAGAATTAGCGGGAGTCCCGGCCGGGGAGCTGTTTTTT
CDR3aa: CASSQELAGVPAGELFF
abundance: -
d_gene: TRBD2
j_gene: TRBJ2-2
v_gene: TRBV4-3

CDR3nt: TGCGCCAGCAGCGGTCCCCGGGACAGGGTGAACACTGAAGCTTTCTTT
CDR3aa: CASSGPRDRVNTEAFF
abundance: -
d_gene: TRBD1
j_gene: TRBJ1-1
v_gene: TRBV5-1

CDR3nt: TGTGCCAGCAGCCCTACCCCCCAGGGTGGCGAGGGCTACACCTTC
CDR3aa: CASSPTPQGGEGYTF
abundance: few
d_gene: -
j_gene: TRBJ1-2
v_gene: TRBV5-4

CDR3nt: TGTGCCTGGAGTGTACGTAAGGCGACAGGGCCGAACACTGAAGCTTTCTTT
CDR3aa: CAWSVRKATGPNTEAFF
abundance: -
d_gene: TRBD1
j_gene: TRBJ1-1
v_gene: TRBV30

CDR3nt: TGTGCCAGCACCCTAGGGGCAGGCCAAGAGACCCAGTACTTC
CDR3aa: CASTLGAGQETQYF
abundance: -
d_gene: -
j_gene: TRBJ2-5
v_gene: TRBV5-4

CDR3nt: TGTGCCAGCAGCCAAGAGGCGCAGGCCACCTACGAGCAGTACTTC
CDR3aa: CASSQEAQATYEQYF
abundance: -
d_gene: -
j_gene: TRBJ2-7
v_gene: TRBV14

CDR3nt: TGTGCCTGGAGGCTTCTCACCGGGAGAAAGAACACTGAAGCTTTCTTT
CDR3aa: CAWRLLTGRKNTEAFF
abundance: -
d_gene: -
j_gene: TRBJ1-1
v_gene: TRBV30

CDR3nt: TGTGCCAGCAGCCAAAGATGGGCTAGCGGGCTAAATGAGCAGTTCTTC
CDR3aa: CASSQRWASGLNEQFF
abundance: -
d_gene: TRBD2
j_gene: TRBJ2-1
v_gene: TRBV11-3

CDR3nt: TGTGCCAGCAGTTCCCTAAGGACAGCCTTCTTTAACTATGGCTACACCTTC
CDR3aa: CASSSLRTAFFNYGYTF
abundance: -
d_gene: -
j_gene: TRBJ1-2
v_gene: TRBV28

CDR3nt: TGTGCCAGCAGGGTTAGCCAATCCTACAATGAGCAGTTCTTC
CDR3aa: CASRVSQSYNEQFF
abundance: few
d_gene: -
j_gene: TRBJ2-1
v_gene: TRBV2

CDR3nt: TGCGCCAGCAGCTTGACAGGCACAGATACGCAGTATTTT
CDR3aa: CASSLTGTDTQYF
abundance: -
d_gene: -
j_gene: TRBJ2-3
v_gene: TRBV5-1

CDR3nt: TGTGCCAGCAGTGAAGCGCTCCCCAGCGGGGACACCGGGGAGCTGTTTTTT
CDR3aa: CASSEALPSGDTGELFF
abundance: once
d_gene: TRBD2
j_gene: TRBJ2-2
v_gene: TRBV6-1

CDR3nt: TGTGCCAGCAGTCCCGGACAGAGTCCAATATACGAGCAGTACTTC
CDR3aa: CASSPGQSPIYEQYF
abundance: -
d_gene: -
j_gene: TRBJ2-7
v_gene: TRBV6-1

CDR3nt: TGTGCCAGCAGTGCCCGACAGGGTGGGAGCAATCAGCCCCAGCATTTT
CDR3aa: CASSARQGGSNQPQHF
abundance: -
d_gene: TRBD1
j_gene: TRBJ1-5
v_gene: TRBV28

CDR3nt: TGTGCCAGCAGTTTAGACAGGGTGCGAGGAAACACCATATATTTT
CDR3aa: CASSLDRVRGNTIYF
abundance: -
d_gene: TRBD1
j_gene: TRBJ1-3
v_gene: TRBV5-6

CDR3nt: TGTGCCAGCAGACAAGGGACTAGAGGAATGAATACGCAGTATTTT
CDR3aa: CASRQGTRGMNTQYF
abundance: -
d_gene: TRBD2
j_gene: TRBJ2-3
v_gene: TRBV28

CDR3nt: TGTGCCAGCCGTCGGGGGACTACCACCCCCTTCTCCTACGAGCAGTACTTC
CDR3aa: CASRRGTTTPFSYEQYF
abundance: -
d_gene: TRBD2
j_gene: TRBJ2-7
v_gene: TRBV27

CDR3nt: TGTGCCAGTAGTATAGCTAGCGGTGCATCCCCGGTGGAATACGAGCAGTACTTC
CDR3aa: CASSIASGASPVEYEQYF
abundance: few
d_gene: TRBD2
j_gene: TRBJ2-7
v_gene: TRBV19